This TCR beta chain derives from a study of blood T cell repertoires in COVID-19. This clone came up once. With 6 bases removed from V and 4 bases from J, the gap between germline ends came to 14 bases. The CDR3 is 14 amino acids. CDR1 MNHEY and CDR2 SMNVEV come from the germline V gene (reference sequence). The method was immunoSEQ multiplex PCR; TCRdb's version includes in-frame clones alone and lacks a portion of them. The sample includes fewer than 350,000 clones, roughly 86% of them seen just once. This sequence joins TRBV27 and TRBJ2-3; D perhaps matches TRBD2 (7 bases). Material for sequencing was peripheral blood. This receptor was identified in a woman younger than 45 who had recovered from COVID-19. CDR3 amino acids: CASSHGRTADTQYF. CDR3 nucleotides: TGTGCCAGCAGCCACGGGAGGACAGCAGATACGCAGTATTTT.